Included here is one T cell receptor beta chain sequence, with context. The target of this receptor is not known. No base qualities exist here, and no much larger clone lies one base off it. Receptors were amplified or captured by bulk RNA-seq. Sequencer: Illumina HiSeq 2500. Per the authors' processing: CDR3 sequences in the separate targeted TCR-seq dataset were extracted from raw reads and quantified using MiXCR version 2.1.5 with default parameters. TCR-beta clones in the separate targeted TCR-seq dataset were defined according to the combination of V gene, J gene and CDR3 sequence. In the separate targeted TCR-seq dataset, clones with fewer than three counts were removed, then only the 90% most strongly expressed clones per sample were retained. The separate targeted TCR-seq dataset calculated Treg-Tconv overlap for each tissue as the number of shared clones divided by the total number of Treg clones, multiplied by 100. The raw public reads went through TCRdb reprocessing: fastp at Q25, MiXCR clone calling, in-frame beta chains kept. Identical CDR3 protein sequences are pooled into one entry, listed with their most common genes and DNA. TCRdb assigned the V and J calls; the authors' analysis was not used. The sample data list approximately 2,700 distinct CDR3 sequences, and 55% to 65% of these were observed just once. Clones ranked in the top ten supply less than 3% of the sample.

Between the V and J ends, shortened by 5 bases and 0 bases respectively, the junction contains 13 bases. The CDR3 sequence holds 15 residues, the cysteine and phenylalanine included. The retained sequence is limited to the CDR3, 45 bases, with the frame set at the first base. For memory regulatory T cells, the sort was based on CD4+ CD45RA- CD25high cells. Each tumor-draining lymph node was classified as non-invaded if metastatic tumor cells were absent and as invaded if metastatic tumor cells were present. Before staining and sorting, T cells were pre-enriched using a Miltenyi Pan T Cell isolation kit. Primary tumors were characterized by immunohistochemistry for estrogen receptor, progesterone receptor, HER2 and Ki-67. Fresh surgical tissue was processed within a few hours after surgery by cutting into small fragments. Tissue fragments were enzymatically digested with Liberase TL plus DNase for roughly 20 minutes and filtered through a 40-micrometer strainer. Sorting used a BD FACS Aria II with about 96-99% purity, after DAPI live/dead staining. Sorted cells were lysed in TCL buffer, and RNA was purified using a Norgen Single Cell RNA purification kit that included DNase treatment.

The entry originates in a study of draining lymph node invasion in breast cancer (TCRdb year 2020). Regarding the research as a whole: Histology and cytokeratin immunohistochemistry were used to diagnose nodal metastasis, and EpCAM/CD45 flow cytometry was used to confirm the diagnosis. A separate targeted assay used bulk TCR-beta CDR3 sequencing to compare sorted memory regulatory T cells with memory conventional CD4 T cells across breast cancer tissues. Matched non-invaded and tumor-invaded tumor-draining lymph nodes plus the primary tumor were contributed by each patient, with both Treg and Tconv subsets profiled. The separate targeted TCR sequencing included lymph nodes from five patients, and primary tumors were also sequenced for three of those five patients. What the authors observed across the whole study: Some clones from the top 100 tumor clones were found in both invaded and non-invaded nodes, which suggests recirculation between the tumor and the draining nodes. The data could not resolve whether Treg conversion took place in a given organ or whether converted Tregs recirculated between nodes and tumor. TCRs shared between the Treg and Tconv subsets were viewed as suggestive of, but not proof of, a common clonal origin. Within each tissue, roughly 12-25% of Treg TCRs were also found among Tconvs, a result interpreted as suggesting peripheral Treg induction. Across all tissues in the targeted TCR-seq data, Tregs appeared to be more clonally expanded than Tconvs, and both subsets showed lower diversity in tumor than in lymph nodes. The tumor top-100 clone tracking analysis was possible in only a couple of patients.

This clonotype was sampled from a female donor with luminal breast cancer. The chain uses TRBV23-1 and TRBJ1-1, with no reliable assignment of the D segment. TRBV23-1 belongs to the ORF category, with a function that is uncertain. Specimen: sorted memory Tregs from a lymph node. The cell subset or site tag for this specimen amounts to: CD45RA-negative sorted CD4+ T cells (memory Tconv or effector/memory Treg). CDR3 sequence: CASSKRAEMNTEAFF. The DNA sequence is given as TGCGCCAGCAGTAAAAGGGCAGAGATGAACACTGAAGCTTTCTTT.